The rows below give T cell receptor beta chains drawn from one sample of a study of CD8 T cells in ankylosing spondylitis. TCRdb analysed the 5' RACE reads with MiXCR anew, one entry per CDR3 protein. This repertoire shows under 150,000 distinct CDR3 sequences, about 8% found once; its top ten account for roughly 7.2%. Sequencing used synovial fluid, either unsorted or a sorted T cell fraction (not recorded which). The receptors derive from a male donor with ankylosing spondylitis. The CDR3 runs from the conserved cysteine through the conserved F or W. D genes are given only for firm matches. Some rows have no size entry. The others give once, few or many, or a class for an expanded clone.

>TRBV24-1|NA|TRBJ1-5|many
TGTGCCACCGGAGGTTCCTGGGGGCAGCCCCAGCATTTT
CATGGSWGQPQHF
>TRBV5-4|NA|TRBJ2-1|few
TGTGCCAGCAGCACACGCGGGGCCAATGAGCAGTTCTTC
CASSTRGANEQFF
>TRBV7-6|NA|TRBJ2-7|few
TGTGCCAGCAGCTTAGCCCCTCCCAACATTCAGGGGGGCTTACACTTC
CASSLAPPNIQGGLHF
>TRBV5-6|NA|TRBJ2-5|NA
TGTGCCAGCAGCTTGTATGGGGCGGAGACCCAGTACTTC
CASSLYGAETQYF
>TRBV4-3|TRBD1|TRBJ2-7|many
TGCGCCAGCAGCCAAATTCCGGGACAGGCCCCCTACGAGCAGTACTTC
CASSQIPGQAPYEQYF
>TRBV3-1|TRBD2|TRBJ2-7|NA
TGTGCCAGTACCGTGGGGAGCGGGGGGCTCGGTGGTCCTACCGAGCAGTACTTC
CASTVGSGGLGGPTEQYF
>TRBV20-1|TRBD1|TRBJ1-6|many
TGCAGTGCAAGCCGGGACAGGGATTCACCCCTCCACTTT
CSASRDRDSPLHF
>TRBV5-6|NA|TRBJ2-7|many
TGTGCCAGCAGCTGGATGGCTCCCCCCTACGAGCAGTACTTC
CASSWMAPPYEQYF
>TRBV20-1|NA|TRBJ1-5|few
TGCAGTGCTCGGAGGGGGGGTCAGCCCCAGCATTTT
CSARRGGQPQHF
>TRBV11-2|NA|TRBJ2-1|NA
TGTGCCAGCAGCCCCAGGGGGGGGTGGGGAGGCTCCTACAATGAGCAGTTCTTC
CASSPRGGWGGSYNEQFF
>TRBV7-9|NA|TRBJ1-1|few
TGTGCCAGCAGCTCGTCCGGGCACACTGAAGCTTTCTTT
CASSSSGHTEAFF